This T cell receptor (beta chain) was profiled in a study of cytotoxic CD8 clonotypes in ibrutinib-treated CLL. Study overall: Response was recorded as partial in approximately 25 patients and complete in 2; at median approximately 63 months, roughly 15 remained remitted and about twelve had progressed. Collecting the response samples happened after a median around twelve months of treatment, with a range of 6 to 36.

This table comes from immunoSEQ multiplex PCR, and its TCRdb copy is limited to in-frame clones, with some not included. The sample lists 70,000 to 80,000 clones; approximately 87% were seen once. The TCR was taken from a human donor with chronic lymphocytic leukemia. The sequencing used PBMCs, collected after 24 months of ibrutinib treatment.

The CDR3 DNA follows: TGTGCCAGCAGTGAGAGACAGGGAGATGGCTACACCTTC. Translated: CASSERQGDGYTF. The rearrangement joins TRBV2 to TRBJ1-2; TRBD1 matches 7 bases. Per germline, CDR1 SNHLY and CDR2 FYNNEI. Trimming removed 3 bases from V and 6 bases from J; junction bases left unmatched: 4. The CDR3 consists of 13 residues. The variable domain in full, completed from reference TRBV2 and TRBJ1-2, reads EPEVTQTPSHQVTQMGQEVILRCVPISNHLYFYWYRQILGQKVEFLVSFYNNEISEKSEIFDDQFSVERPDGSNFTLKIRSTKLEDSAMYFCASSERQGDGYTFGSGTRLTVV.